This TCR beta chain was profiled in a study of shared clonotypes between healthy human individuals. Measured with immunoSEQ multiplex PCR; TCRdb has only the in-frame clones, and not every one. The sample records fewer than 650,000 clones, about 79% being singletons. The germline gives CDR1 KGHSH, CDR2 LQKENI. The CDR3 has 17 amino acids. With V trimmed by 2 bases and J by 2 bases, 3 bases remained unmatched. The chain is built from TRBV18 and TRBJ2-2, with 12 bases that match TRBD2. The receptor comes from a woman aged 40 to 55 in good health. Some clones in this sample may be carry-over from other donors' samples. The specimen sequenced was PBMCs. In DNA form, the CDR3 reads TGTGCCAGCTCACCATCTAGCGGGAGGGCTAACACCGGGGAGCTGTTTTTT. The encoded protein is CASSPSSGRANTGELFF.